A selection of T cell receptor beta chains follows, all from one sample in a study of cytomegalovirus exposure and HLA in healthy donors. The table came from immunoSEQ multiplex PCR; TCRdb's copy has only in-frame clones and leaves some out. This table has 200,000 or so clones, roughly 74% appearing once. What was sequenced was PBMCs. These receptors all come from a woman in her 30s in good health and CMV-seropositive. Each CDR3 is given with its conserved first and last residue. Each record gives: J gene, V gene, D gene, clone size, CDR3 DNA, CDR3 protein. The D gene is left open where the match is weak. Only part of the rows carry a size: once, few, many, or a class if the clone is expanded.

TRBJ2-1 | TRBV6-6 | TRBD2 | . | TGTGCCAGCCATGGCTGGCGGGAGTATGAGCAGTTCTTC | CASHGWREYEQFF
TRBJ2-5 | TRBV11-1 | . | . | TGTGCCAGCAGCATCCGGGACTCTGTAGAGACCCAGTACTTC | CASSIRDSVETQYF
TRBJ2-2 | TRBV7-8 | . | once | TGTGCCAGCAGCGATACGCAGGGCAACACCGGGGAGCTGTTTTTT | CASSDTQGNTGELFF
TRBJ2-3 | TRBV6-1 | TRBD2 | . | TGTGCCACCCTTGGACTAGCGGAGGGAACAGATACGCAGTATTTT | CATLGLAEGTDTQYF
TRBJ1-1 | TRBV5-6 | . | . | TGTGCCAGCAGGCCCGGGGGGGGCGCACCGAACACTGAAGCTTTCTTT | CASRPGGGAPNTEAFF
TRBJ2-1 | TRBV6-1 | . | . | TGTGCCAGCAGTGAGATGGCGGAGAGCTCCTACAATGAGCAGTTCTTC | CASSEMAESSYNEQFF
TRBJ2-1 | TRBV29-1 | . | . | TGCAGCTCTGAAGGCAGGGTAGTAAGTGAGCAGTTCTTC | CSSEGRVVSEQFF
TRBJ1-5 | TRBV4-2 | . | . | TGTGCCAGCAGCCAACGTGCAGGGGTGGTAAATCAGCCCCAGCATTTT | CASSQRAGVVNQPQHF
TRBJ2-7 | TRBV5-1 | . | once | TGCGCCAGCAGCTTGTTGCGGTCTTCCAACGAGCAGTACTTC | CASSLLRSSNEQYF
TRBJ2-3 | TRBV21-1 | . | . | TGTGCCAGCAGCCGGATGGGGGGGTTAGGCCGCACAGATACGCAGTATTTT | CASSRMGGLGRTDTQYF
TRBJ2-1 | TRBV11-2 | TRBD2 | once | TGTGCCAGCAGCCATAGCGGGAAGGGAATTGGCTACAATGAGCAGTTCTTC | CASSHSGKGIGYNEQFF
TRBJ2-1 | TRBV4-2 | TRBD1 | . | TGTGCCAGCAGCCGTCCCGGGACAGGGGAGCAGTTCTTC | CASSRPGTGEQFF